These 8 T cell receptor beta chains were all obtained from the same sample, sequenced in a study of cytotoxic CD8 clonotypes in ibrutinib-treated CLL. Here immunoSEQ multiplex PCR was the method, and the copy in TCRdb shows in-frame clones only, minus some. There are around 310,000 clones in the sample; roughly 80% occur only once, and over 6.5% lies in the top ten. Sequenced material: PBMCs, taken before ibrutinib treatment. These receptors came from a human donor with chronic lymphocytic leukemia.

The rearrangement joins TRBV9 to TRBJ2-1, with D possibly matching TRBD2 (6 bases). The CDR3 consists of 13 residues. CDR1 is SGDLS, CDR2 YYNGEE, per germline. The V end lost 4 bases, the J end lost 12 bases, and 17 bases lay between the germline ends. The CDR3 protein is CASSPGPGGWQFF. CDR3 nucleotide sequence: TGTGCCAGCAGCCCCGGGCCCGGGGGATGGCAGTTCTTC.

The gene calls are TRBV30 and TRBJ1-5, with D possibly matching TRBD1 (6 bases). The germline V and J ends were trimmed by 0 bases and 1 base, with 10 bases remaining between them. CDR3 length: 15 residues. Per the germline V gene, CDR1 is GTSNPN and CDR2 is SVGIG (reference sequence). The CDR3 region has the DNA TGTGCCTGGAGTGTAGGGGGGTTGAGCAATCAGCCCCAGCATTTT. This gives the protein CAWSVGGLSNQPQHF. Full variable domain (outside the CDR3, taken from reference TRBV30 and TRBJ1-5): SQTIHQWPATLVQPVGSPLSLECTVEGTSNPNLYWYRQAAGRGLQLLFYSVGIGQISSEVPQNLSASRPQDRQFILSSKKLLLSDSGFYLCAWSVGGLSNQPQHFGDGTRLSIL.

This clone came up a few times. The rearrangement joins TRBV4-1 to TRBJ2-3, with D maybe TRBD1 (6 bases). CDR3 length: 15 residues. CDR1 and CDR2 (germline): MGHRA, YSYEKL. The V gene lost 2 bases and the J gene lost 2 bases, with 11 bases spanning the gap. The CDR3 coding sequence is TGCGCCAGCAGCCAAAAGGACAGTTACACAGATACGCAGTATTTT. It encodes CASSQKDSYTDTQYF.

The gene calls are TRBV9 and TRBJ2-2; a weak D match, TRBD1 (6 bases). CDR1 and CDR2 from the germline V gene are SGDLS and YYNGEE. V shed 0 bases and J shed 5 bases, with 17 bases lying between them. The length of the CDR3 is 17 residues. The CDR3 loop reads CASSVGDGQGRTGELFF. The CDR3 coding sequence is TGTGCCAGCAGCGTAGGGGACGGTCAGGGGCGGACCGGGGAGCTGTTTTTT.

V gene TRBV4-1 combines with J gene TRBJ2-7; 8 nucleotides agree with TRBD2. Germline CDR1 is MGHRA and CDR2 is YSYEKL. The CDR3 length is 15 residues. V shed 3 bases and J 5 bases; nucleotides not matched to a gene: 9. In DNA, the CDR3 is TGCGCCAGCAGCCATGCGGGTGATAGCGGGAACGAGCAGTACTTC. It is translated as CASSHAGDSGNEQYF.

The chain is built from TRBV5-6 and TRBJ1-1; D not certain. The CDR3 runs to 15 residues. Per the germline V gene, CDR1 is SGHDT and CDR2 is YYEEEE. CDR3 region: CVAMPRLSMNTEAFF. The CDR3 coding sequence is TGTGTCGCCATGCCACGACTTAGCATGAACACTGAAGCTTTCTTT. The whole variable domain, remainder taken from reference TRBV5-6 and TRBJ1-1, is DAGVTQSPTHLIKTRGQQVTLRCSPKSGHDTVSWYQQALGQGPQFIFQYYEEEERQRGNFPDRFSGHQFPNYSSELNVNALLLGDSALYLCVAMPRLSMNTEAFFGQGTRLTVV.

The chain employs TRBV5-4 and TRBJ2-3, with TRBD2 identical over 9 bases. V gave up 2 bases and J gave up 5 bases; unmatched junction bases: 3. The CDR3 runs 14 residues. Germline assignment: CDR1 SGHNT and CDR2 YYREEE (reference sequence). The CDR3 nucleotides are TGTGCCAGCAGCTTTAGCGGGAGTGTAGATACGCAGTATTTT. It is translated as CASSFSGSVDTQYF. Combining the CDR3 with reference TRBV5-4 and TRBJ2-3 gives the whole variable domain ETGVTQSPTHLIKTRGQQVTLRCSSQSGHNTVSWYQQALGQGPQFIFQYYREEENGRGNFPPRFSGLQFPNYSSELNVNALELDDSALYLCASSFSGSVDTQYFGPGTRLTVL.

The rearrangement joins TRBV14 to TRBJ2-3, with 9 bases lining up with TRBD2. The CDR3 has 15 amino acids. Losses at the gene ends were 2 bases for V and 7 bases for J; bases not matched to a gene: 7. Per germline, CDR1 SGHDN and CDR2 FVKESK. CDR3 amino acids: CASSQRGTSRNTQYF. CDR3 bases: TGTGCCAGCAGCCAAAGGGGGACTAGCCGGAATACGCAGTATTTT.